What follows is one T cell receptor beta chain and its context. This sample is part of a study of blood T cell repertoires in COVID-19. The germline V gene has CDR1 SGHRS and CDR2 YFSETQ. The V end was cut by 0 bases, the J end by 6 bases, with 10 bases between. The CDR3 has 14 amino acids. Using immunoSEQ multiplex PCR, the repertoire was profiled, and TCRdb retains in-frame clones only, with some absent. The table includes about 360,000 clones, around 90% detected once. The sequencing input was peripheral blood. The chain employs TRBV5-1 and TRBJ2-1, with D perhaps matching TRBD1 (6 bases). This TCR came from a human donor in a cohort sampled during active COVID-19. CDR3 coding DNA: TGCGCCAGCAGCTTGGGGTGGACAGCCAATGAGCAGTTCTTC. It codes for CASSLGWTANEQFF.